This passage covers 17 T cell receptor beta chains from one sample sequenced in a study of blood T cells in healthy people across ages. Primers used in a second PCR of about 6 to 11 cycles were a sample-barcoded 5' primer and a J-beta primer mix. MiXCR was run by TCRdb on the 5' RACE reads, yielding one entry per CDR3 protein. This table holds around 1,500,000 distinct CDR3 sequences, roughly 40% found once. The source material was blood. Receptors originate from a woman under 30 in good health.

The rearrangement uses TRBV5-1 and TRBJ2-5; possibly TRBD2 for D (5 bases). The DNA end lines up better with TRBJ2-7; the J call may be wrong. Looked up from germline, CDR1 is SGHRS and CDR2 is YFSETQ. This CDR3 region has 15 residues. The CDR3 coding sequence is TGCGCCAGCAGCCTAGGAGGACCCCGGACCTCCGAGCAGTACTTC. Translation gives CASSLGGPRTSEQYF.

This clonotype was seen a few times. The chain is built from TRBV5-1 and TRBJ2-5; 12 bases align to TRBD1. V gave up 0 bases and J gave up 3 bases; unmatched junction bases: 3. Germline V gene data show CDR1 as SGHRS and CDR2 as YFSETQ. This CDR3 spans 16 amino acids. CDR3 sequence (DNA): TGCGCCAGCAGCTTGGGGGACAGGGGGCCTGAAGAGACCCAGTACTTC. It encodes CASSLGDRGPEETQYF.

This clonotype was found a few times. The V call is TRBV10-1, the J call TRBJ2-3; D gene ambiguous. The germline CDR1 and CDR2 sequences are WNHNN and SYGVQD (reference sequence). V lost 1 base, J lost 6 bases, and 11 bases lay in between. This CDR3 region has 14 residues. Here the CDR3 reads CASSEFRLIDTQYF. Here the CDR3 DNA reads TGCGCCAGCAGTGAGTTTAGGCTGATTGATACGCAGTATTTT.

V and J are TRBV5-8 and TRBJ2-7; D unresolved. The CDR3 contains 16 residues. CDR1 and CDR2 from the germline V gene are SGHTS and YDEGEE. Trimming cost V 0 bases and J 3 bases, with 16 bases left between them. CDR3 nucleotide sequence: TGTGCCAGCAGCTTGGCGGCGGCATTATTAGGCTACGAGCAGTACTTC. This sequence encodes CASSLAAALLGYEQYF.

This chain uses TRBV7-3 with TRBJ2-6; 7 bases align to TRBD1. This CDR3 is built from 16 residues. Germline CDR1 and CDR2: SGHTA and FQGTGA. V shed 5 bases, J shed 0 bases, and the junction held 4 bases outside the gene matches. The CDR3 sequence: CASSRTGSSGANVLTF. CDR3 in DNA: TGTGCCAGCAGCCGGACAGGCAGCTCTGGGGCCAACGTCCTGACTTTC. Full variable domain (outside the CDR3, taken from reference TRBV7-3 and TRBJ2-6): GAGVSQTPSNKVTEKGKYVELRCDPISGHTALYWYRQSLGQGPEFLIYFQGTGAADDSGLPNDRFFAVRPEGSVSTLKIQRTERGDSAVYLCASSRTGSSGANVLTFGAGSRLTVL.

This chain links TRBV4-1 with TRBJ1-2; D is perhaps TRBD1 (6 bases). Germline CDR1 is MGHRA and CDR2 is YSYEKL. The CDR3 extends over 16 amino acids. V lost 2 bases to trimming and J lost 0 bases, with 13 bases between them. CDR3 loop: CASSQPGTKANYGYTF. CDR3 DNA: TGCGCCAGCAGCCAACCCGGGACAAAAGCTAACTATGGCTACACCTTC.

This chain uses TRBV4-2 with TRBJ2-4; D may be TRBD1 (5 bases). The germline V gene has CDR1 LGHNA and CDR2 YNFKEQ. The CDR3 is 16 amino acids. V gave up 7 bases and J gave up 2 bases, with 18 bases separating them. The DNA of the CDR3 is TGTGCCAGCAACCAGCCGGACGCAGGGTCCAAAAACATTCAGTACTTC. Translating it yields CASNQPDAGSKNIQYF.

The rearrangement uses TRBV28 and TRBJ2-5; a weak D match, TRBD1 (7 bases). The CDR3 covers 15 residues. The germline CDR1 and CDR2 sequences are MDHEN and SYDVKM. V was pared by 6 bases and J by 1 base, with 15 bases between. The CDR3 region is CASRRGQLLQETQYF. The CDR3 nucleotides are TGTGCCAGCAGGCGGGGACAGTTACTCCAAGAGACCCAGTACTTC.

The rearrangement uses TRBV5-1 and TRBJ2-3; 9 bases line up with TRBD2. The V gene's germline CDR1 is SGHRS and CDR2 YFSETQ. The CDR3 loop spans 15 amino acids. Trimming took 0 bases from V and 4 from J; bases not matched to a gene: 3. The DNA of the CDR3 is TGCGCCAGCAGCTTGGACGGACTAGCGTCAGATACGCAGTATTTT. The encoded protein is CASSLDGLASDTQYF.

V is TRBV28 and J is TRBJ1-2, with 7 bases matching TRBD1. This CDR3 is 14 amino acids long. Germline loops: CDR1 MDHEN, CDR2 SYDVKM. Trimming took 3 bases from V and 1 from J; bases not matched to a gene: 2. In nucleotides, the CDR3 is TGTGCCAGCAGTTTTCCAGGGGGTAACTATGGCTACACCTTC. It is translated as CASSFPGGNYGYTF.

CDR3 in DNA: TGTGCCAGCAGCCAAAGGGGAGCGGGAGAAATGGCCTACGAGCAGTACTTC. It codes for CASSQRGAGEMAYEQYF. The rearrangement joins TRBV14 to TRBJ2-7; 8 bases are shared with TRBD2. V shed 2 bases, J shed 2 bases, and the junction held 11 bases outside the gene matches. This CDR3 has 17 residues. Germline V gene sequence: CDR1 SGHDN, CDR2 FVKESK.

CDR3 DNA: TGTGCCAGCAGACACACCGGGACTAGCGGGTTCTGGACAGATACGCAGTATTTT. Translation: CASRHTGTSGFWTDTQYF. This chain links TRBV3-1 with TRBJ2-3; 12 bases fit TRBD2. V trimming: 6 bases; J trimming: 3 bases; junction bases outside the gene matches: 13. The CDR3 is 18 amino acids. Germline loops: CDR1 LGHDT, CDR2 YNNKEL (reference sequence).

The chain couples TRBV29-1 to TRBJ1-1, with D tentatively TRBD1 (5 bases). Germline lookup yields CDR1 SQVTM and CDR2 ANQGSEA. CDR3 size: 14 residues. Trimming shortened V by 3 bases and J by 4 bases, and 15 bases separated the two germline ends. CDR3 amino acids: CSVERVRDGTEAFF. CDR3 coding DNA: TGCAGCGTTGAGAGGGTCAGGGACGGCACTGAAGCTTTCTTT.

The rearrangement links TRBV27 to TRBJ1-5; D is unresolved. The germline V gene encodes CDR1 MNHEY and CDR2 SMNVEV (reference sequence). This CDR3 is 15 amino acids long. The V end was cut by 3 bases, the J end by 3 bases, with 12 bases between. CDR3 amino acids: CASSFGGVNNQPQHF. The CDR3 bases are TGTGCCAGCAGTTTCGGCGGGGTTAACAATCAGCCCCAGCATTTT.

J is TRBJ2-7 and V is TRBV29-1, with 9 bases aligning to TRBD2. V lost 6 bases, J lost 12 bases, and 15 bases stayed unmatched. The CDR3 has 13 residues. From germline, CDR1 is SQVTM and CDR2 ANQGSEA. The CDR3 DNA reads as TGCAGCGTACTACTAGCGGGTTTAATCGGTTTGTACTTC. Translation gives CSVLLAGLIGLYF.

The gene calls are TRBV5-6 and TRBJ1-2, with D hard to call. This CDR3 comprises 15 residues. With 4 bases removed from V and 0 bases from J, the gap between germline ends came to 13 bases. Germline V gives CDR1 SGHDT, CDR2 YYEEEE. Written as DNA, the CDR3 is TGTGCCAGCAGCCCGCCTTTGACAACTAACTATGGCTACACCTTC. Encoded protein: CASSPPLTTNYGYTF.

This clonotype has just a few counts. The chain has TRBV5-1 and TRBJ2-7, with a possible D match to TRBD1 (6 bases). V was clipped by 4 bases and J by 0 bases, with 14 bases between them. CDR1 is SGHRS and CDR2 is YFSETQ in the germline V gene. The CDR3 is made up of 15 amino acids. The CDR3 DNA reads as TGCGCCAGCAGCGCAGGACAGCTGAGCTCCTACGAGCAGTACTTC. This codes for CASSAGQLSSYEQYF.